This entry lists 25 T cell receptor beta chains sequenced from one sample in a study of T cells in Graves' hyperthyroidism and ophthalmopathy (dated by TCRdb to between 2018 and 2021). Libraries came from multiplex PCR. For sequencing, an Illumina HiSeq 2000 was employed. The TCR beta CDR3 regions were amplified from the RNA transcripts. The TCR CDR3 was subjected to a first round of RT-PCR using the HTBI primer set and the Qiagen OneStep RT-PCR kit. TCRdb's own reprocessing of the public reads used fastp at Q25 and MiXCR and kept productive beta chains. Rows with one shared CDR3 protein collapse into an entry with the most common genes and DNA. The sample table contains approximately 510,000 distinct CDR3 sequences; only one count was recorded for approximately 49% of them. About 45% of the sample belongs to the ten largest clones. Sequencing was carried out using peripheral blood or thyroid tissue (not recorded which). The receptor set was obtained from an adult woman with Graves' disease, either hyperthyroidism or ophthalmopathy (not recorded which).

The sample holds a few counts of this clonotype. The chain carries TRBV10-1 and TRBJ1-4; D gene unclear. CDR1 and CDR2 (germline): WNHNN, SYGVQD (reference sequence). V lost 3 bases and J 4 bases, leaving 9 bases between the germline ends. The CDR3 sequence is 14 residues long. This CDR3 is CASSDSRSNEKLFF. CDR3 DNA: TGCGCCAGCAGTGACAGTCGCAGTAATGAAAAACTGTTTTTT.

The V call is TRBV15, the J call TRBJ1-1; tentative D call: TRBD1 (5 bases). This CDR3 comprises 16 residues. V dropped 3 bases and J dropped 0 bases, with 14 bases sitting between them. Looked up from germline, CDR1 is LNHNV and CDR2 is YYDKDF (reference sequence). CDR3 region: CATSRGTGTVNTEAFF. DNA for the CDR3: TGTGCCACCAGCAGGGGAACCGGGACGGTGAACACTGAAGCTTTCTTT.

The gene calls are TRBV7-6 and TRBJ1-2, with D maybe TRBD1 (5 bases). The germline V gene has CDR1 SGHVS and CDR2 FNYEAQ. Trimming left V 4 bases short and J 7 bases short, with 25 bases between. The CDR3 sequence is 17 residues long. DNA of the CDR3: TGTGCCAGCAGCTCGTGGGGCCGGGGAAACGCTACTACTGGCTACACCTTC. Protein: CASSSWGRGNATTGYTF.

This chain links TRBV2 with TRBJ1-2; D unresolved. Trimming took off 2 bases at V and 4 bases at J, with 5 bases between the two ends. The germline V gene has CDR1 SNHLY and CDR2 FYNNEI. The CDR3 extends over 12 amino acids. This CDR3 is CASSELSYGYTF. DNA of the CDR3: TGTGCCAGCAGTGAATTGAGCTATGGCTACACCTTC.

CDR3 loop: CASNAGLNQPQHF. CDR3 DNA: TGTGCCAGCAATGCAGGGTTAAATCAGCCCCAGCATTTT. V gene TRBV12-3 or TRBV12-4 combines with J gene TRBJ1-5, with TRBD1 as a possible D gene (5 bases). V was shortened by 7 bases and J by 4 bases, with 11 bases between the two germline ends. The CDR3 spans 13 residues.

The chain links TRBV5-1 to TRBJ2-5, with unresolved D. Germline assignment: CDR1 SGHRS and CDR2 YFSETQ. The CDR3 runs to 17 residues. V lost 0 bases to trimming and J lost 5 bases, with 20 bases between them. The CDR3 sequence: CASSLAAYNSPGETQYF. CDR3 in DNA: TGCGCCAGCAGCTTGGCCGCCTATAACTCACCCGGTGAGACCCAGTACTTC.

This clonotype came up many times. The chain recombines TRBV20-1 with TRBJ2-2; D gene ambiguous. The V and J ends lost 3 bases and 5 bases respectively, with 7 bases between them. The CDR3 length is 12 residues. CDR1 and CDR2 from the germline V gene are DFQATT and SNEGSKA (reference sequence). CDR3 protein: CSARDRTGELFF. As DNA, the CDR3 is TGCAGTGCTAGGGATAGAACCGGGGAGCTGTTTTTT.

This clonotype occurred a few times. The rearrangement uses TRBV29-1 and TRBJ2-7, with a weak D call TRBD2 (6 bases). The ends were cut back, 4 bases at V and 2 bases at J, with 24 bases in the middle. The V gene's germline CDR1 is SQVTM and CDR2 ANQGSEA. The CDR3 is made up of 17 amino acids. CDR3 nucleotide sequence: TGCAGCGTTGCGGGGGTCAATAACTATGGCTACACCTACGAGCAGTACTTC. It specifies CSVAGVNNYGYTYEQYF.

Ten or more counts support this clonotype. The rearrangement links TRBV2 to TRBJ2-2; 7 bases are a match to TRBD1. From germline, CDR1 is SNHLY and CDR2 FYNNEI. V shed 6 bases and J 5 bases; nucleotides not matched to a gene: 6. The CDR3 has 14 amino acids. CDR3 protein: CASRGAGGTGELFF. The CDR3 DNA reads TGTGCCAGCAGAGGGGCAGGGGGAACCGGGGAGCTGTTTTTT.

This clonotype has a single count. The rearrangement uses TRBV10-2 and TRBJ1-2; D gene unclear. The CDR3 has 15 amino acids. Germline lookup yields CDR1 WSHSY and CDR2 SAAADI. V lost 2 bases and J lost 6, with 16 bases in between. This chain's CDR3 is CASSESSGTGHGYTF. The CDR3, as DNA: TGCGCCAGCAGTGAGAGTAGCGGTACGGGCCATGGCTACACCTTC.

V is TRBV10-1 and J is TRBJ1-1, with TRBD1 as a possible D gene (6 bases). Trimming removed 6 bases from V and 4 bases from J, with 12 bases in between. In germline, CDR1 is WNHNN, CDR2 SYGVQD (reference sequence). The CDR3 consists of 13 residues. Here the CDR3 reads CASSNRVGTEAFF. CDR3 DNA sequence: TGCGCCAGCAGCAACAGGGTTGGCACTGAAGCTTTCTTT.

This clonotype is a singleton in its sample. The chain combines TRBV10-3 with TRBJ1-3, with 7 bases identical to TRBD1. V was pared by 6 bases and J by 1 base, with 9 bases of the junction left unmatched. CDR3 size: 16 residues. The germline CDR1 and CDR2 sequences are ENHRY and SYGVKD. The CDR3: CAIRDNDRVSGNTIYF. CDR3 DNA: TGTGCCATCAGGGACAACGACAGGGTGTCTGGAAACACCATATATTTT.

This clonotype was seen more than once but under ten times. The gene calls are TRBV5-1 and TRBJ1-2; 9 bases line up with TRBD1. Unmatched junction bases numbered 7, after V lost 4 bases and J lost 3 bases. There are 15 residues in the CDR3. Germline V lookup: CDR1 SGHRS, CDR2 YFSETQ. The CDR3: CASSPSRQGDYGYTF. The DNA of the CDR3 is TGCGCCAGCAGCCCAAGTAGACAGGGGGACTATGGCTACACCTTC.

Worth noting for this clonotype: This clone may be a read error of a much larger clone one base away. The chain is built from TRBV7-8 and TRBJ2-5; D is uncertain. Trimming left V 8 bases short and J 5 bases short, with 12 bases between. The CDR3 is 12 residues long. Germline values: CDR1 SGHVS, CDR2 FQNEAQ. CDR3 DNA: TGTGCCAGCGCACCAACTGGGGAGACCCAGTACTTC. This translates into CASAPTGETQYF.

This clonotype appeared many times. The gene calls are TRBV5-1 and TRBJ1-6, with D perhaps TRBD1 (5 bases). Germline V lookup: CDR1 SGHRS, CDR2 YFSETQ. Trimming took 7 bases from V and 7 from J, leaving 12 bases between them. This CDR3 has 13 amino acids. CDR3 in amino acids: CASGDGANSPLHF. As DNA, the CDR3 is TGCGCCAGCGGAGACGGGGCAAATTCACCCCTCCACTTT.

This clonotype was counted a few times. This chain links TRBV7-2 with TRBJ2-7; possible D gene TRBD2, 6 bases. Trimming left V 4 bases short and J 2 bases short, with 18 bases between. This CDR3 spans 16 amino acids. The germline V gene encodes CDR1 SGHTA and CDR2 FQGNSA. The CDR3 protein is CASSSPPGLTAYEQYF. The CDR3 nucleotides are TGTGCCAGCAGCTCGCCCCCAGGACTAACGGCCTACGAGCAGTACTTC.

This clonotype was observed a few times. The chain is built from TRBV6-1 and TRBJ1-1; 7 bases fit TRBD1. The J segment lost 8 bases and the V segment lost 7 bases, leaving 7 bases of the junction unmatched. This CDR3 region has 12 residues. Germline V gene data show CDR1 as MNHNS and CDR2 as SASEGT. As DNA, the CDR3 is TGTGCCAGCACCCACGGGACAGAAGAAGCTTTCTTT. Translating it yields CASTHGTEEAFF.

This clonotype was recorded at least ten times. In nucleotides, the CDR3 is TGTGCCAGCAAATACGGAGGAAATCAGCCCCAGCATTTT. Translated, it gives CASKYGGNQPQHF. V and J are TRBV6-2 or TRBV6-3 and TRBJ1-5; D call uncertain. This CDR3 comprises 13 residues. Germline V CDR1 and CDR2: MNHEY, SVGEGT. Trimming cost V 7 bases and J 4 bases, with 11 bases left between them.

This clonotype was counted only a few times. V is TRBV9 and J is TRBJ2-7; D remains ambiguous. The CDR3 is 15 amino acids. In germline, CDR1 is SGDLS, CDR2 YYNGEE. V was trimmed by 4 bases and J by 2 bases, leaving 16 bases between them. The CDR3: CASSSWGTAAYEQYF. The CDR3 DNA reads TGTGCCAGCAGCTCCTGGGGAACAGCCGCCTACGAGCAGTACTTC.

In its sample, this clonotype was seen many times. CDR3 sequence: CASQWGLSANQPQHF. As DNA, the CDR3 is TGTGCCAGTCAGTGGGGCTTGTCAGCAAATCAGCCCCAGCATTTT. The V gene is TRBV19, the J gene TRBJ1-5, with D perhaps matching TRBD1 (5 bases). V lost 8 bases, J lost 4 bases, and 18 bases lay in between. This CDR3 is built from 15 residues. CDR1 is LNHDA, CDR2 SQIVND, per germline (reference sequence).

The chain joins TRBV28 to TRBJ2-2; D is uncertain. V shed 7 bases and J shed 6 bases, with 3 bases lying between them. CDR3 length: 10 amino acids. Per the germline V gene, CDR1 is MDHEN and CDR2 is SYDVKM. Written as DNA, the CDR3 is TGTGCCAGCACGCCCGGGGAGCTGTTTTTT. Its translation: CASTPGELFF.

This clonotype has a count of ten or more. CDR3 in amino acids: CASSNRQGAQPQHF. CDR3 coding DNA: TGTGCCAGTAGCAATCGACAGGGGGCTCAGCCCCAGCATTTT. The chain is built from TRBV19 and TRBJ1-5; TRBD1 matches at 10 bases. V lost 6 bases, J lost 6 bases, and 5 bases stayed unmatched. This CDR3 has 14 amino acids. Germline V gene sequence: CDR1 LNHDA, CDR2 SQIVND (reference sequence). The full variable domain, with the rest looked up from reference TRBV19 and TRBJ1-5, is DGGITQSPKYLFRKEGQNVTLSCEQNLNHDAMYWYRQDPGQGLRLIYYSQIVNDFQKGDIAEGYSVSREKKESFPLTVTSAQKNPTAFYLCASSNRQGAQPQHFGDGTRLSIL.

On this clonotype itself: An end of the junction does not agree with germline; a read error may underlie this. The V and J genes are TRBV7-9 and TRBJ2-7; D remains unclear. Germline CDR1 and CDR2: SEHNR and FQNEAQ (reference sequence). The CDR3 sequence is 13 residues long. CDR3 DNA: TGCGCCAGCAGCCCCCCACCCTCGGGTGAGCAGTACTTC. Amino acid sequence: CASSPPPSGEQYF. Full variable domain (missing parts from reference TRBV7-9 and TRBJ2-7): DTGVSQNPRHKITKRGQNVTFRCDPISEHNRLYWYRQTLGQGPEFLTYFQNEAQLEKSRLLSDRFSAERPKGSFSTLEIQRTEQGDSAMYLCASSPPPSGEQYFGPGTRLTVT.

This chain uses TRBV10-1 with TRBJ1-5, with D tentatively TRBD1 (5 bases). Germline V gene lookup returns CDR1 WNHNN and CDR2 SYGVQD (reference sequence). The length of the CDR3 is 13 residues. V lost 8 bases, J lost 4 bases, and 12 bases lay in between. The DNA for the CDR3 is TGCGCCAGCGGGATATACAGGAATCAGCCCCAGCATTTT. Amino acid sequence: CASGIYRNQPQHF.

Ten or more counts support this clonotype. The chain links TRBV6-1 to TRBJ1-2; no reliable D call. Trimming removed 3 bases at V and 6 bases at J, with 8 bases between. This CDR3 has 12 residues. CDR1 MNHNS and CDR2 SASEGT come from the germline V gene. CDR3 coding DNA: TGTGCCAGCAGTGACCCCACAAATGGCTACACCTTC. Translating it yields CASSDPTNGYTF.